The TCR beta chain described here comes from a study of blood T cell repertoires in COVID-19. Study background: Acute-phase and convalescent COVID-19 samples originated in the United States, Italy and Spain. From T cells, B-cell-depleted T cells, or PBMCs came the material, which was cDNA or gDNA.

In the original analysis: Reference gene primer amplification in the assay estimated nucleated cell counts. Data came from immunoSEQ multiplex PCR; TCRdb stores just in-frame clones and leaves some out. V, J and clone size are taken as reported in that table, and D and trimming were inferred from the DNA itself. Here the sample spans under 250,000 clones, around four fifths being singletons. Germline CDR1 and CDR2: SSHAT and FNYEAQ (reference sequence). This CDR3 is 15 amino acids long. V lost 4 bases, J lost 7 bases, and 9 bases stayed unmatched. The material sequenced was peripheral blood. This receptor was identified in a man aged 25-45 years who had recovered from COVID-19. The genes are TRBV7-7 and TRBJ2-2; 7 positions match TRBD1. CDR3 DNA sequence: TGTGCCAGCAGCTCTCGACAGGGCGGAAACGGGGAGCTGTTTTTT. Translated: CASSSRQGGNGELFF.